This TCR beta chain was captured in a study of blood T cell repertoires in COVID-19. Some clones are missing from TCRdb's copy, which holds only in-frame ones; the method was immunoSEQ multiplex PCR. The sample records 30,000 to 45,000 clones, around three quarters being singletons. CDR1 is SGHDT and CDR2 is YYEEEE in the germline V gene. This CDR3 is 15 amino acids long. Losses at the gene ends were 4 bases for V and 8 bases for J; bases not matched to a gene: 7. The sequenced sample consisted of peripheral blood. This clonotype originated in a man in his sixties with active COVID-19. The chain is built from TRBV5-6 and TRBJ2-1, with TRBD2 matching 12 bases. CDR3 protein: CASSKGLAGNDEQFF. Written as DNA, the CDR3 is TGTGCCAGCAGCAAGGGACTAGCGGGCAACGATGAGCAGTTCTTC.